This T cell receptor beta chain was identified in a study of early T cells in non-severe SARS-CoV-2 infection. There are a few counts of this clonotype. Antigen: not known. In the library, individual cDNA molecules carried attached unique molecular identifiers. A single record per CDR3 protein comes from TCRdb applying MiXCR to the 5' RACE reads. Among tens of thousands of distinct CDR3 sequences listed, around 4.5% were seen once. Notes on the study in general: In VDJdb matching, anti-spike CD8 responses were favored while private and CD4 specificities went missing.

The V and J ends lost 5 bases and 5 bases respectively, with 6 bases between them. Germline CDR1 is MNHEY and CDR2 is SVGEGT. This CDR3 has 11 amino acids. This TCR derives from an adult who was a healthcare worker with PCR-confirmed SARS-CoV-2 infection or an uninfected control (not recorded which). The sequencing sample was made of whole blood. The chain uses TRBV6-2 or TRBV6-3 and TRBJ1-2, with a possible D match to TRBD1 (5 bases). The CDR3 region has the DNA TGTGCCAGCAGTCCAGGGTATGGCTACACCTTC. Encoded protein: CASSPGYGYTF.